This T cell receptor (beta chain) came from a study of regulatory T cells in long-lasting Graves disease. This clonotype was counted ten times or more. In building TCR beta libraries, iRepertoire HTBI primers were used together with Arm-PCR of CDR3 regions. TCRdb passed the multiplex PCR reads through MiXCR, listing each CDR3 protein once. The sample consists of approximately 540,000 distinct CDR3 sequences, around 12% of them appearing once. The CDR3 has 14 residues. V dropped 2 bases and J dropped 3 bases, with 10 bases sitting between them. Germline CDR1 is SNHLY and CDR2 is FYNNEI. Time point here: newly diagnosed GD, antithyroid drugs for less than 3 months. PBMCs provided the RNA from which the TCR library was made. The same specimen was also included in a second study, on T cells in Graves' hyperthyroidism and ophthalmopathy.

Here the sequenced sample was peripheral blood mononuclear cells (PBMCs), taken at new diagnosis, from a patient treated with antithyroid drugs. This chain links TRBV2 with TRBJ1-2; D gene ambiguous. This TCR was sampled from a woman in her twenties or thirties with Graves disease. The CDR3 nucleotides read TGTGCCAGCAGTGAACTCACCACCCACTATGGCTACACCTTC. This translates into CASSELTTHYGYTF.